The 30 T cell receptor beta chains presented below share a single source sample, sequenced in a study of shared clonotypes between healthy human individuals. Sequencing was performed with immunoSEQ multiplex PCR; in TCRdb, only in-frame clones are kept and a portion is missing. Counted here are a few million clones, approximately 96% occurring once; the ten biggest clones make up roughly 0.13%. Sequenced input: naive CD4+ T cells sorted from blood. Specified subset: CD45RA+ positively selected. The receptors derive from a man younger than 30 in good health.

The chain employs TRBV6-1 and TRBJ2-1; maybe TRBD1 (6 bases). Trimming shortened V by 7 bases and J by 1 base, and 14 bases separated the two germline ends. This CDR3 is 15 amino acids long. Germline-derived CDR1 and CDR2 are MNHNS and SASEGT. This chain's CDR3 is CASIPGAKSYNEQFF. CDR3 bases: TGTGCCAGCATCCCAGGGGCGAAGTCCTACAATGAGCAGTTCTTC.

The chain uses TRBV7-9 and TRBJ1-3; the D is unclear. Looked up from germline, CDR1 is SEHNR and CDR2 is FQNEAQ (reference sequence). The CDR3 contains 15 residues. V was clipped by 7 bases and J by 0 bases, with 13 bases between them. The CDR3 bases are TGTGCCAGCACCTGGATTGACGGCTCTGGAAACACCATATATTTT. Amino acids: CASTWIDGSGNTIYF.

This chain connects TRBV10-3 to TRBJ2-3; 7 bases fit TRBD2. The CDR3 loop spans 13 amino acids. Germline V gene sequence: CDR1 ENHRY, CDR2 SYGVKD. Germline trimming cut 8 bases from V and 4 bases from J; bases unmatched to any gene: 6. The CDR3 here is CAIRSGIADTQYF. The CDR3 coding sequence is TGTGCCATCCGGAGCGGGATCGCAGATACGCAGTATTTT.

This clone was seen a single time. This sequence joins TRBV5-1 and TRBJ2-1, with a tentative D call TRBD1 (8 bases). The CDR3 extends over 16 amino acids. Germline CDR1 reads SGHRS; CDR2 reads YFSETQ. V gave up 0 bases and J gave up 9 bases, with 19 bases separating them. The CDR3 reads CASSLGQGRALGEQFF. As DNA, the CDR3 is TGCGCCAGCAGCTTGGGACAGGGGAGGGCCTTAGGTGAGCAGTTCTTC.

V is TRBV11-2 and J is TRBJ1-1; 10 positions agree with TRBD1. J was trimmed by 6 bases and V by 5 bases; bases with no gene match: 9. This CDR3 has 15 residues. In germline, CDR1 is SGHAT, CDR2 FQNNGV. CDR3 residues: CASSPGQGDLPEAFF. In nucleotides, the CDR3 is TGTGCCAGCAGCCCAGGACAGGGGGATCTTCCTGAAGCTTTCTTT.

This chain connects TRBV11-2 to TRBJ1-5; D is unclear. Germline lookup yields CDR1 SGHAT and CDR2 FQNNGV. V lost 3 bases to trimming and J lost 3 bases, with 15 bases between them. The CDR3 is 16 residues long. In DNA form, the CDR3 reads TGTGCCAGCAGCTTCGCCGGGCCGGCTCCCAATCAGCCCCAGCATTTT. Encoded protein: CASSFAGPAPNQPQHF. The full variable domain, rest sourced from reference TRBV11-2 and TRBJ1-5, is EAGVAQSPRYKIIEKRQSVAFWCNPISGHATLYWYQQILGQGPKLLIQFQNNGVVDDSQLPKDRFSAERLKGVDSTLKIQPAKLEDSAVYLCASSFAGPAPNQPQHFGDGTRLSIL.

The chain combines TRBV6-5 with TRBJ1-2; a weak D match, TRBD1 (5 bases). The CDR3 is made up of 13 amino acids. The germline V gene encodes CDR1 MNHEY and CDR2 SVGAGI. V shed 5 bases and J shed 2 bases, with 9 bases lying between them. CDR3 sequence: CASSPGPNYGYTF. The DNA of the CDR3 is TGTGCCAGCAGTCCGGGACCCAACTATGGCTACACCTTC.

The V call is TRBV4-3, the J call TRBJ2-7, with a weak D call TRBD1 (5 bases). The V end lost 2 bases, the J end lost 0 bases, and 14 bases lay between the germline ends. The CDR3 contains 16 residues. Per germline, CDR1 LGHNA and CDR2 YSLEER. For the CDR3, the DNA is TGCGCCAGCAGCCAATTATTAACAGGCCTCTCCTACGAGCAGTACTTC. It specifies CASSQLLTGLSYEQYF.

Comments on this clone: Additional DNA sequences in this sample encode the identical CDR3. V and J are TRBV7-6 and TRBJ1-3, with D unresolved. Germline V CDR1 and CDR2: SGHVS, FNYEAQ. V lost 1 base and J 0 bases, leaving 7 bases between the germline ends. This CDR3 comprises 15 residues. CDR3 DNA: TGTGCCAGCAGCTTAGGTCCAAGCTCTGGAAACACCATATATTTT. It yields the protein CASSLGPSSGNTIYF.

The genes are TRBV7-8 and TRBJ1-1, with 10 positions matching TRBD1. J gave up 5 bases and V 5 bases, and 5 bases lay outside the gene matches. Germline CDR1 SGHVS, CDR2 FQNEAQ. The CDR3 has 14 amino acids. Here the CDR3 reads CASSQDRGRTEAFF. The DNA of the CDR3 is TGTGCCAGCAGCCAAGACAGGGGGCGAACTGAAGCTTTCTTT.

The chain is built from TRBV2 and TRBJ1-4, with a possible D match to TRBD1 (5 bases). V shed 5 bases and J shed 3 bases, with 13 bases lying between them. The CDR3 covers 15 residues. The germline V gene has CDR1 SNHLY and CDR2 FYNNEI. In nucleotides, the CDR3 is TGTGCCAGCAGTACCCGCCAGGGTTCTAATGAAAAACTGTTTTTT. Translation gives CASSTRQGSNEKLFF.

V is TRBV5-4 and J is TRBJ2-3; TRBD1 matches 7 bases. Germline CDR1 and CDR2: SGHNT and YYREEE (reference sequence). V lost 4 bases and J lost 0; bases outside the gene matches: 5. The CDR3 covers 15 residues. CDR3 coding DNA: TGTGCCAGCAGCACCGACAGGGTGAGCACAGATACGCAGTATTTT. It encodes CASSTDRVSTDTQYF.

The rearrangement joins TRBV5-4 to TRBJ2-7; 11 nucleotides agree with TRBD2. V lost 2 bases and J lost 3; bases outside the gene matches: 4. This CDR3 region has 15 residues. Germline CDR1 reads SGHNT; CDR2 reads YYREEE (reference sequence). The DNA for the CDR3 is TGTGCCAGCAGCTTTGGTACTAGCGGGGGCTACGAGCAGTACTTC. Encoded protein: CASSFGTSGGYEQYF.

CDR3 in amino acids: CASSFTTKPYEQYF. Written as DNA, the CDR3 is TGTGCCAGCAGTTTCACCACGAAACCTTACGAGCAGTACTTC. The chain employs TRBV28 and TRBJ2-5; no clear D gene. The closer fit of TRBJ2-7 to the DNA end suggests the J call may be wrong. Germline lookup yields CDR1 MDHEN and CDR2 SYDVKM. The CDR3 spans 14 residues.

The rearrangement joins TRBV25-1 to TRBJ1-3; TRBD1 aligns across 7 bases. This CDR3 is built from 15 residues. Trimming cost V 3 bases and J 1 base; bases outside gene matches: 3. Germline V gene sequence: CDR1 MGHDK, CDR2 SYGVNS. CDR3 loop: CASSDQGGSGNTIYF. In nucleotides, the CDR3 is TGTGCCAGCAGTGATCAGGGGGGATCTGGAAACACCATATATTTT.

The V call is TRBV7-2, the J call TRBJ1-6, with 7 nucleotides matching TRBD1. J gave up 10 bases and V 5 bases, and 11 bases lay outside the gene matches. From germline, CDR1 is SGHTA and CDR2 FQGNSA. CDR3 length: 15 residues. CDR3 amino acids: CASSTRQGKNSPLHF. As DNA, the CDR3 is TGTGCCAGCAGCACACGACAGGGAAAGAACTCACCCCTCCACTTT.

DNA for the CDR3: TGTGCCAGCAGCCGCGTGAGGGGCAATAATTCACCCCTCCACTTT. Residues: CASSRVRGNNSPLHF. The chain uses TRBV7-2 and TRBJ1-6, with D perhaps TRBD1 (5 bases). V was pared by 5 bases and J by 5 bases, with 13 bases between. CDR1 is SGHTA and CDR2 is FQGNSA in the germline V gene. The CDR3 totals 15 residues.

This clone was seen a single time. The rearrangement joins TRBV18 to TRBJ2-1; a possible D gene is TRBD2 (5 bases). CDR1 is KGHSH and CDR2 is LQKENI in the germline V gene. The V and J ends lost 2 bases and 8 bases respectively, with 13 bases between them. This CDR3 contains 14 residues. CDR3 residues: CASSPSASSHEQFF. Written as DNA, the CDR3 is TGTGCCAGCTCACCATCAGCTAGCTCCCATGAGCAGTTCTTC.

The V gene is TRBV29-1, the J gene TRBJ2-3; 10 bases are shared with TRBD2. The germline V gene has CDR1 SQVTM and CDR2 ANQGSEA. The CDR3 is 14 residues long. The ends lost 7 bases at V and 6 bases at J; junction bases unmatched: 10. The CDR3, as DNA: TGCAGCGGGGCTAGCGGGGGAAAAAGGGATACGCAGTATTTT. Residues: CSGASGGKRDTQYF.

In DNA, the CDR3 is TGTGCCAGCAGTGAAATTGGGGGCAGGTTGGATAACTATGGCTACACCTTC. Protein product: CASSEIGGRLDNYGYTF. J is TRBJ1-2 and V is TRBV6-1; a possible D gene is TRBD1 (6 bases). There are 17 residues in the CDR3. CDR1 and CDR2 from the germline V gene are MNHNS and SASEGT. V lost 2 bases and J lost 1, with 17 bases in between.

Note on this clone: The same CDR3 is also encoded by other DNA sequences in this sample. This CDR3 is CASSELTVNYGYTF. The CDR3 nucleotides are TGTGCCAGCAGTGAATTAACAGTAAACTATGGCTACACCTTC. The chain uses TRBV6-1 and TRBJ1-2; no clear D. Germline V CDR1 and CDR2: MNHNS, SASEGT. V was pared by 2 bases and J by 2 bases, with 9 bases between. This CDR3 contains 14 residues.

The V call is TRBV2, the J call TRBJ2-3, with D possibly matching TRBD2 (5 bases). The CDR3 runs 14 residues. Germline values: CDR1 SNHLY, CDR2 FYNNEI. V was cut by 1 base and J by 3 bases, with 8 bases left in between. CDR3 residues: CASSEGLATDTQYF. The CDR3, as DNA: TGTGCCAGCAGTGAAGGCCTAGCAACAGATACGCAGTATTTT.

V is TRBV5-1 and J is TRBJ1-4, with TRBD1 matching 7 bases. The length of the CDR3 is 15 residues. V dropped 4 bases and J dropped 4; count of bases not matched to a gene: 7. Germline assignment: CDR1 SGHRS and CDR2 YFSETQ. CDR3 sequence (DNA): TGCGCCAGCAGCGACCCAGGGGGTAATAATGAAAAACTGTTTTTT. Translated, it gives CASSDPGGNNEKLFF.

The chain combines TRBV5-1 with TRBJ2-3; D not certain. V dropped 4 bases and J dropped 1 base, with 16 bases sitting between them. The CDR3 sequence is 16 residues long. CDR1 and CDR2 from the germline V gene are SGHRS and YFSETQ. CDR3 amino acids: CASSGMADGGTDTQYF. The CDR3 region has the DNA TGCGCCAGCAGCGGGATGGCGGATGGGGGCACAGATACGCAGTATTTT.

This clone came up once. The chain joins TRBV9 to TRBJ2-1, with a weak D call TRBD2 (5 bases). Germline CDR1 reads SGDLS; CDR2 reads YYNGEE. V dropped 2 bases and J dropped 6 bases, with 12 bases sitting between them. This CDR3 has 14 residues. The DNA for the CDR3 is TGTGCCAGCAGCGTTCTTAGCGTCACCAATGAGCAGTTCTTC. Translated: CASSVLSVTNEQFF.

V usage is TRBV10-2 and J usage is TRBJ1-2; 7 nucleotides line up with TRBD1. This CDR3 spans 13 amino acids. Germline V gene sequence: CDR1 WSHSY, CDR2 SAAADI. Trimming at V came to 2 bases and at J to 6 bases, leaving 3 bases not matched to a gene. CDR3 DNA: TGCGCCAGCAGTGAGAGAGGACAGGATGGCTACACCTTC. Protein: CASSERGQDGYTF.

For the CDR3, the DNA is TGCGCCAGCAGCCTGGAGGGAGGGAAAGGCCAGCCCCAGCATTTT. Its translation: CASSLEGGKGQPQHF. The rearrangement links TRBV5-1 to TRBJ1-5, with D hard to call. The germline V gene encodes CDR1 SGHRS and CDR2 YFSETQ. V lost 4 bases and J 7 bases, leaving 18 bases between the germline ends. The CDR3 length is 15 residues.

V usage is TRBV5-6 and J usage is TRBJ2-5, with TRBD1 matching 7 bases. This CDR3 comprises 16 residues. With V trimmed by 4 bases and J by 2 bases, 11 bases remained unmatched. The V gene's germline CDR1 is SGHDT and CDR2 YYEEEE. CDR3 amino acids: CASSAKVRGLQETQYF. CDR3 in DNA: TGTGCCAGCAGCGCTAAGGTGAGGGGGCTGCAAGAGACCCAGTACTTC.

This clone was seen once. The chain joins TRBV7-9 to TRBJ1-4; 7 positions match TRBD1. This CDR3 has 14 residues. V lost 6 bases to trimming and J lost 10 bases; unmatched junction nucleotides: 11. Germline V gene data show CDR1 as SEHNR and CDR2 as FQNEAQ (reference sequence). CDR3 residues: CASRPRDSIGKLFF. The CDR3 nucleotides are TGTGCCAGCAGGCCTCGGGACAGTATCGGAAAACTGTTTTTT.

The J gene is TRBJ2-3, the V gene TRBV4-3, with a tentative D call TRBD1 (6 bases). Per the germline V gene, CDR1 is LGHNA and CDR2 is YSLEER. V was pared by 1 base and J by 6 bases, with 20 bases between. This CDR3 is built from 17 residues. CDR3 sequence: CASSQGTTLGAADTQYF. The CDR3 region has the DNA TGCGCCAGCAGCCAAGGTACTACTTTGGGGGCCGCGGATACGCAGTATTTT.